The 18 T cell receptor beta chains reported below all come from one sample, sequenced in a study of PD-1 blockade in classical Hodgkin lymphoma. Sequenced by immunoSEQ multiplex PCR; TCRdb stores in-frame clones only, minus some. The sample lists 95,000 or so clones, approximately 80% occurring once. Brentuximab vedotin exposure varied, and every patient relapsed after autologous stem cell transplantation. The sample here was peripheral blood mononuclear cells (PBMCs), taken at baseline. These receptors were taken from a human donor with classical Hodgkin lymphoma.

The CDR3 region is CASSRTGTVSYNEQFF. The CDR3 DNA follows: TGTGCCAGCAGCCGGACCGGGACAGTCTCCTACAATGAGCAGTTCTTC. The rearrangement uses TRBV28 and TRBJ2-1; 7 positions match TRBD1. CDR3 length equals 16 residues. Losses at the gene ends were 6 bases for V and 0 bases for J; bases not matched to a gene: 8. The germline V gene encodes CDR1 MDHEN and CDR2 SYDVKM.

This CDR3 reads CSVEGGSTDTQYF. In nucleotides, the CDR3 is TGCAGCGTTGAGGGCGGGAGCACAGATACGCAGTATTTT. This chain uses TRBV29-1 with TRBJ2-3; TRBD2 might be the D (5 bases). Per the germline V gene, CDR1 is SQVTM and CDR2 is ANQGSEA. The CDR3 length is 13 residues. Trimming took 3 bases from V and 0 from J, leaving 7 bases between them.

The genes are TRBV10-2 and TRBJ1-5; D uncertain. V was cut by 0 bases and J by 1 base, with 4 bases left in between. CDR3 length equals 14 residues. Germline V gene sequence: CDR1 WSHSY, CDR2 SAAADI. The DNA for the CDR3 is TGCGCCAGCAGTGAGTCGGCGAGCAATCAGCCCCAGCATTTT. Amino acid sequence: CASSESASNQPQHF.

The rearrangement links TRBV5-1 to TRBJ2-3; 8 nucleotides agree with TRBD2. Trimming removed 4 bases from V and 0 bases from J; junction bases left unmatched: 7. This CDR3 comprises 16 residues. In germline, CDR1 is SGHRS, CDR2 YFSETQ. The CDR3 loop is CASSPGLAASTDTQYF. The CDR3 DNA sequence: TGCGCCAGCAGCCCTGGACTAGCTGCTAGCACAGATACGCAGTATTTT.

V is TRBV6-1 and J is TRBJ2-6, with D unclear. CDR1 is MNHNS and CDR2 is SASEGT in the germline V gene. The CDR3 is 13 residues long. CDR3 amino acids: CAAGWGGANVLTF. The DNA for the CDR3 is TGTGCTGCCGGGTGGGGTGGGGCCAACGTCCTGACTTTC.

The chain combines TRBV29-1 with TRBJ2-3, with D perhaps TRBD1 (8 bases). Germline-derived CDR1 and CDR2 are SQVTM and ANQGSEA. The CDR3 length is 14 residues. V lost 6 bases, J lost 4 bases, and 17 bases lay in between. This CDR3 is CSVDGQGGADTQYF. In DNA form, the CDR3 reads TGCAGCGTAGACGGACAGGGAGGGGCAGATACGCAGTATTTT.

This clone was counted between two and nine times. The chain joins TRBV10-2 to TRBJ2-5; the match to TRBD2 covers 8 bases. The CDR3 has 14 amino acids. The V and J ends lost 11 bases and 5 bases, in that order; junction bases with no gene match: 13. Germline V gives CDR1 WSHSY, CDR2 SAAADI. The chain's CDR3 is CAALPLAGDETQYF. The DNA of the CDR3 is TGCGCCGCCCTTCCTCTAGCGGGTGATGAGACCCAGTACTTC.

This clone was detected only once. The chain recombines TRBV14 with TRBJ1-2; no definite D call. V was shortened by 0 bases and J by 0 bases, with 8 bases between the two germline ends. The CDR3 has 15 residues. Germline V gives CDR1 SGHDN, CDR2 FVKESK. The CDR3 DNA reads as TGTGCCAGCAGCCAAGATTGGGCAGCTAACTATGGCTACACCTTC. Translated, it gives CASSQDWAANYGYTF. Variable domain in full (rest from reference TRBV14 and TRBJ1-2): EAGVTQFPSHSVIEKGQTVTLRCDPISGHDNLYWYRRVMGKEIKFLLHFVKESKQDESGMPNNRFLAERTGGTYSTLKVQPAELEDSGVYFCASSQDWAANYGYTFGSGTRLTVV.

The DNA of the CDR3 is TGTGCCAGTACCTGGAACTATGGCTACACCTTC. Protein sequence: CASTWNYGYTF. V is TRBV19 and J is TRBJ1-2; unclear D gene. In germline, CDR1 is LNHDA, CDR2 SQIVND (reference sequence). With 7 bases removed from V and 2 bases from J, the gap between germline ends came to 5 bases. The CDR3 sequence is 11 residues long.

This clone appeared a few times. One end of the junction varies from germline; a read error may be responsible. The chain recombines TRBV5-1 with TRBJ2-2; D is uncertain. The germline V gene encodes CDR1 SGHRS and CDR2 YFSETQ. The CDR3 contains 17 residues. CDR3 protein: CASSLRLRTQNTGELFF. DNA for the CDR3: TGCGCCAGTAGCTTACGTTTACGAACCCAGAACACCGGGGAGCTGTTTTTT.

V gene TRBV28 combines with J gene TRBJ1-5, with D possibly matching TRBD1 (6 bases). CDR3 length equals 14 residues. Germline V gene lookup returns CDR1 MDHEN and CDR2 SYDVKM. The V gene lost 8 bases and the J gene lost 6 bases, with 17 bases spanning the gap. The CDR3 DNA reads as TGTGCCAGCCACTTCGGGGGGGCAGTTCAGCCCCAGCATTTT. Its translation is CASHFGGAVQPQHF.

This sequence joins TRBV12-5 and TRBJ1-5; 8 nucleotides match TRBD1. Germline CDR1 reads LGHNT; CDR2 reads FRNRAP. This CDR3 is built from 17 residues. Trimming at V came to 7 bases and at J to 1 base, leaving 12 bases not matched to a gene. The CDR3 bases are TGTGCTAGTGCCAAAGGACAGGGAGGGGTGAGCAATCAGCCCCAGCATTTT. It translates to CASAKGQGGVSNQPQHF.

The chain uses TRBV9 and TRBJ2-3, with D perhaps matching TRBD2 (5 bases). The V gene's germline CDR1 is SGDLS and CDR2 YYNGEE. The CDR3 contains 13 residues. Trimming removed 7 bases from V and 6 bases from J, with 15 bases in between. The CDR3 DNA follows: TGTGCCAGCTCCCCGGAACCGGGGGATACGCAGTATTTT. Translating it yields CASSPEPGDTQYF.

The chain is built from TRBV5-1 and TRBJ2-3, with 9 bases lining up with TRBD1. CDR3 size: 16 residues. Germline assignment: CDR1 SGHRS and CDR2 YFSETQ. Trimming cost V 4 bases and J 0 bases; bases outside gene matches: 6. DNA for the CDR3: TGCGCCAGCAGCGTGGGGACAGGGACTAGCACAGATACGCAGTATTTT. Amino acids: CASSVGTGTSTDTQYF.

This clone is a singleton in its sample. The rearrangement uses TRBV2 and TRBJ2-7, with 7 positions matching TRBD1. The CDR3 has 14 amino acids. The trim removed 8 bases at V and 1 base at J, leaving 8 bases unmatched. Germline values: CDR1 SNHLY, CDR2 FYNNEI. CDR3 protein: CASSAGGTSYEQYF. CDR3 nucleotide sequence: TGTGCCAGCTCCGCAGGGGGTACATCCTACGAGCAGTACTTC.

V gene TRBV7-9 combines with J gene TRBJ1-3; 10 nucleotides match TRBD1. The junction had 4 bases not matched to a gene; V was cut back by 5 bases and J by 0 bases. Germline V CDR1 and CDR2: SEHNR, FQNEAQ (reference sequence). This CDR3 spans 16 amino acids. The CDR3 DNA sequence: TGTGCCAGCAGCGTGACAGGGGGCATCTCTGGAAACACCATATATTTT. Amino acid sequence: CASSVTGGISGNTIYF. The complete variable domain, with remaining parts taken from reference TRBV7-9 and TRBJ1-3, reads DTGVSQNPRHKITKRGQNVTFRCDPISEHNRLYWYRQTLGQGPEFLTYFQNEAQLEKSRLLSDRFSAERPKGSFSTLEIQRTEQGDSAMYLCASSVTGGISGNTIYFGEGSWLTVV.

The V and J genes are TRBV5-4 and TRBJ2-3; the D gene is possibly TRBD1 (5 bases). Per the germline V gene, CDR1 is SGHNT and CDR2 is YYREEE (reference sequence). The CDR3 has 13 residues. V shed 4 bases and J shed 4 bases, with 10 bases lying between them. The CDR3 reads CASSSQGPDTQYF. The CDR3, as DNA: TGTGCCAGCAGCAGTCAGGGTCCAGATACGCAGTATTTT.

The chain couples TRBV6-1 to TRBJ2-3; no clear D gene. The V and J ends lost 1 base and 2 bases respectively, with 10 bases between them. The length of the CDR3 is 15 residues. Germline-derived CDR1 and CDR2 are MNHNS and SASEGT. CDR3 amino acids: CASSEGAGFTDTQYF. The DNA of the CDR3 is TGTGCCAGCAGTGAAGGTGCCGGTTTCACAGATACGCAGTATTTT.